The table lists the clone carrying this T cell receptor (beta chain) with a few counts. The data were taken from a study of cytomegalovirus exposure and HLA in healthy donors. The CDR3 spans 18 residues. V shed 2 bases, J shed 0 bases, and the junction held 11 bases outside the gene matches. In germline, CDR1 is SGHDT, CDR2 YYEEEE. Researchers ran the PCR with 60 Vbeta and 13 Jbeta primers. As processed by the authors: A later analysis tallied 80 million or so unique TCR beta chains, about 9.9 million of them shared. Using immunoSEQ multiplex PCR, the repertoire was profiled, and TCRdb retains in-frame clones only, with some absent. The V and J calls and clone size come from that table; D and trimming were worked out from the DNA. The table has over 150,000 clones, about 80% seen once.

This receptor was taken from a man aged 18 to 35 in good health and CMV-seronegative. Sequenced: PBMCs. The V call is TRBV5-6, the J call TRBJ1-3, with TRBD1 matching over 7 bases. Here the CDR3 DNA reads TGTGCCAGCAGCTTCGTCCGGGACAGAGGATACTCTGGAAACACCATATATTTT. This gives the protein CASSFVRDRGYSGNTIYF.